The 10 T cell receptor beta chains below come from one sample, sequenced in a study of graft-versus-host responses after intestinal transplantation (dated by TCRdb to the early 2020s). Their specific antigens are unknown. What the time point label conveys for this sample: cells obtained before transplantation from donor or recipient. The method behind the library was the immunoSEQ multiplex PCR assay. TCRdb took this table from immuneACCESS and kept in-frame rearrangements with V and J called. Such tables lack part of the clones; where checked against another copy, unresolved V genes explain under half of the gap, and the rest is unexplained. For this sample there are 85,000 to 130,000 clones; 87% appear just once. More than 0.8% of the sample lies in the top ten. Sequenced here: unstimulated CD4+ T cells sorted from spleen or lymph node cells, sampled before intestinal transplant. The receptors shown here come from a human donor who received an intestinal transplant.

This clone was observed a handful of times. The rearrangement uses TRBV5-4 and TRBJ2-7, with D maybe TRBD2 (6 bases). The V and J ends lost 0 bases and 0 bases respectively, with 13 bases between them. CDR1 is SGHNT, CDR2 YYREEE, per germline (reference sequence). The CDR3 is 16 residues long. The DNA of the CDR3 is TGTGCCAGCAGCTTGGGGAGGGCCGGGGGCTCCTACGAGCAGTACTTC. It codes for CASSLGRAGGSYEQYF.

V is TRBV2 and J is TRBJ2-1; 13 nucleotides line up with TRBD2. The junction had 6 bases not matched to a gene; V was cut back by 7 bases and J by 6 bases. The CDR3 consists of 15 residues. Germline-derived CDR1 and CDR2 are SNHLY and FYNNEI. The CDR3 DNA reads TGTGCCAGCAACCTACTAGCGGGGGGGGGCAATGAGCAGTTCTTC. Amino acids: CASNLLAGGGNEQFF.

The chain links TRBV9 to TRBJ2-1; D ambiguous. Trimming removed 1 base from V and 0 bases from J, with 8 bases in between. The germline V gene encodes CDR1 SGDLS and CDR2 YYNGEE. This CDR3 contains 15 residues. The CDR3 DNA is TGTGCCAGCAGCGTAAGACAAGGCTCCTACAATGAGCAGTTCTTC. Amino acid sequence: CASSVRQGSYNEQFF.

The rearrangement uses TRBV7-9 and TRBJ1-5, with unresolved D. The CDR3 covers 11 residues. From germline, CDR1 is SEHNR and CDR2 FQNEAQ (reference sequence). Between the trimmed V and J ends, which lost 3 bases and 5 bases, there was a span of 2 bases. The DNA for the CDR3 is TGTGCCAGCAGCTTGGATCAGCCCCAGCATTTT. Translating it yields CASSLDQPQHF.

This clone was seen more than once but under ten times. The rearrangement joins TRBV7-9 to TRBJ2-2, with D unclear. Trimming pared 8 bases from V and 1 base from J, leaving 11 bases between. Per germline, CDR1 SEHNR and CDR2 FQNEAQ (reference sequence). This CDR3 contains 14 residues. The CDR3 sequence: CASGKWGNTGELFF. The CDR3 coding sequence is TGTGCCAGCGGAAAGTGGGGGAACACCGGGGAGCTGTTTTTT.

The gene calls are TRBV27 and TRBJ1-6; TRBD1 matches 8 bases. The trim removed 0 bases at V and 7 bases at J, leaving 2 bases unmatched. The CDR3 has 15 residues. Looked up from germline, CDR1 is MNHEY and CDR2 is SMNVEV (reference sequence). CDR3 in DNA: TGTGCCAGCAGTTTATCAGACAGGGGAAATTCACCCCTCCACTTT. This sequence encodes CASSLSDRGNSPLHF.

CDR3 bases: TGTGCCAGCAGCCGGACCCTCCGCACAGATACGCAGTATTTT. Translation: CASSRTLRTDTQYF. The chain combines TRBV11-2 with TRBJ2-3; no clear D. Germline V gene lookup returns CDR1 SGHAT and CDR2 FQNNGV. V was clipped by 5 bases and J by 1 base, with 10 bases between them. The CDR3 spans 14 residues.

V usage is TRBV18 and J usage is TRBJ2-5, with D unresolved. Germline values: CDR1 KGHSH, CDR2 LQKENI. The CDR3 is 15 amino acids. V gave up 0 bases and J gave up 5 bases, with 13 bases separating them. The CDR3 DNA sequence: TGTGCCAGCTCACCACCGACCGGGCATGGGGAGACCCAGTACTTC. It yields the protein CASSPPTGHGETQYF.

The chain employs TRBV6-5 and TRBJ2-5, with D maybe TRBD1 (6 bases). The CDR3 sequence is 15 residues long. V was clipped by 6 bases and J by 0 bases, with 14 bases between them. CDR1 MNHEY and CDR2 SVGAGI come from the germline V gene. The CDR3 DNA sequence: TGTGCCAGCAGCCCCAGGACAGCGTACCAAGAGACCCAGTACTTC. This translates into CASSPRTAYQETQYF.

The gene calls are TRBV11-2 and TRBJ1-6; 7 bases are shared with TRBD1. CDR1 and CDR2 (germline): SGHAT, FQNNGV. V shed 1 base and J 7 bases; nucleotides not matched to a gene: 10. The CDR3 is 17 residues long. In DNA, the CDR3 is TGTGCCAGCAGCTTAGGAACAATGAGGGGGCTCAATTCACCCCTCCACTTT. Translating gives CASSLGTMRGLNSPLHF. Based on the CDR3 plus reference TRBV11-2 and TRBJ1-6, the full variable domain is EAGVAQSPRYKIIEKRQSVAFWCNPISGHATLYWYQQILGQGPKLLIQFQNNGVVDDSQLPKDRFSAERLKGVDSTLKIQPAKLEDSAVYLCASSLGTMRGLNSPLHFGNGTRLTVT.